Listed here are 20 T cell receptor beta chains from one sample, sequenced in a study of PD-1 blockade in mismatch repair-deficient tumors. Profiled with immunoSEQ multiplex PCR; TCRdb holds only in-frame clones, not every one. The sample has 50,000 or so clones; 81% are singletons. Material: peripheral blood, obtained about 4.5 months after starting pembrolizumab. The receptor set was obtained from an adult with mismatch repair-deficient cancer.

This chain joins TRBV7-9 and TRBJ2-2; D not certain. V lost 3 bases and J lost 4, with 12 bases in between. This CDR3 is built from 15 residues. CDR1 is SEHNR, CDR2 FQNEAQ, per germline (reference sequence). Here the CDR3 reads CASSFASSGTGELFF. The CDR3 region has the DNA TGTGCCAGCAGCTTCGCCTCCTCGGGCACCGGGGAGCTGTTTTTT.

The CDR3 nucleotides read TGTGCCACCAGCAGGCCGACTTACAATGAGCAGTTCTTC. It yields the protein CATSRPTYNEQFF. The rearrangement joins TRBV15 to TRBJ2-1; D unresolved. The CDR3 is 13 amino acids. Germline CDR1 reads LNHNV; CDR2 reads YYDKDF (reference sequence). Trimming took off 3 bases at V and 4 bases at J, with 7 bases between the two ends.

The CDR3 sequence: CASREAYPDNQPQHF. As DNA, the CDR3 is TGTGCCAGCAGGGAGGCATACCCCGACAATCAGCCCCAGCATTTT. The chain uses TRBV27 and TRBJ1-5, with no clear D. The CDR3 covers 15 residues. V gave up 6 bases and J gave up 3 bases, with 15 bases separating them. CDR1 and CDR2 (germline): MNHEY, SMNVEV (reference sequence).

V gene TRBV6-5 combines with J gene TRBJ2-2; D is unresolved. This CDR3 has 12 amino acids. In germline, CDR1 is MNHEY, CDR2 SVGAGI. V lost 8 bases and J 6 bases, leaving 10 bases between the germline ends. The CDR3 region has the DNA TGTGCCAGCGGAAGGGCGGCCGGGGAGCTGTTTTTT. This gives the protein CASGRAAGELFF.

This chain joins TRBV11-2 and TRBJ1-4; tentative D call: TRBD1 (5 bases). The germline gives CDR1 SGHAT, CDR2 FQNNGV. V was pared by 2 bases and J by 5 bases, with 12 bases between. This CDR3 spans 15 amino acids. CDR3 protein: CASSLRGAQNEKLFF. The CDR3 DNA follows: TGTGCCAGCAGCTTACGAGGGGCCCAAAATGAAAAACTGTTTTTT. Full variable domain (rest looked up from reference TRBV11-2 and TRBJ1-4): EAGVAQSPRYKIIEKRQSVAFWCNPISGHATLYWYQQILGQGPKLLIQFQNNGVVDDSQLPKDRFSAERLKGVDSTLKIQPAKLEDSAVYLCASSLRGAQNEKLFFGSGTQLSVL.

The chain is built from TRBV6-5 and TRBJ1-1; possibly TRBD1 for D (5 bases). Germline V CDR1 and CDR2: MNHEY, SVGAGI. The CDR3 is made up of 16 amino acids. Trimming took off 0 bases at V and 4 bases at J, with 15 bases between the two ends. The CDR3, as DNA: TGTGCCAGCAGTTACTCAAGGACGGGGCGTAGCACTGAAGCTTTCTTT. This translates into CASSYSRTGRSTEAFF.

This clone was observed a single time. This chain links TRBV5-4 with TRBJ2-1, with D uncertain. The germline V gene has CDR1 SGHNT and CDR2 YYREEE (reference sequence). V lost 0 bases, J lost 5 bases, and 3 bases lay in between. This CDR3 region has 12 residues. CDR3 in DNA: TGTGCCAGCAGCTTGGGGGACAATGAGCAGTTCTTC. Amino acid sequence: CASSLGDNEQFF.

The chain joins TRBV5-1 to TRBJ2-1; TRBD2 aligns across 11 bases. In germline, CDR1 is SGHRS, CDR2 YFSETQ. J gave up 2 bases and V 2 bases, and 9 bases lay outside the gene matches. This CDR3 comprises 18 residues. CDR3 in DNA: TGCGCCAGCAGCTTACTACCCTTAGCGGGAGGGCCCTACAATGAGCAGTTCTTC. Its translation is CASSLLPLAGGPYNEQFF.

V usage is TRBV11-2 and J usage is TRBJ1-1; 8 nucleotides agree with TRBD1. Germline V gives CDR1 SGHAT, CDR2 FQNNGV. The length of the CDR3 is 14 residues. V shed 5 bases and J 4 bases; nucleotides not matched to a gene: 6. The CDR3 nucleotides are TGTGCCAGCAGCCGGACAGGGTCGGGCACTGAAGCTTTCTTT. This codes for CASSRTGSGTEAFF.

The chain is built from TRBV2 and TRBJ2-5; D unresolved. Germline V gene sequence: CDR1 SNHLY, CDR2 FYNNEI. The CDR3 contains 14 residues. Trimming removed 4 bases at V and 5 bases at J, with 14 bases between. The DNA for the CDR3 is TGTGCCAGCAGTGGAATTAGCTGGAGTGAGACCCAGTACTTC. It encodes CASSGISWSETQYF.

The chain joins TRBV20-1 to TRBJ2-1; D uncertain. This CDR3 contains 11 residues. Germline CDR1 reads DFQATT; CDR2 reads SNEGSKA (reference sequence). With 6 bases removed from V and 9 bases from J, the gap between germline ends came to 12 bases. The chain's CDR3 is CSARWGGEQFF. CDR3 DNA: TGCAGTGCGAGATGGGGTGGTGAGCAGTTCTTC.

The CDR3 nucleotides read TGTGCCAGTAGTCCACAGGGTTACAATGAGCAGTTCTTC. Amino acid sequence: CASSPQGYNEQFF. The chain joins TRBV19 to TRBJ2-1; tentatively, D is TRBD1 (6 bases). Germline V lookup: CDR1 LNHDA, CDR2 SQIVND (reference sequence). The CDR3 is 13 amino acids. V gave up 5 bases and J gave up 4 bases, with 9 bases separating them. The whole variable domain, filled in from reference TRBV19 and TRBJ2-1, reads DGGITQSPKYLFRKEGQNVTLSCEQNLNHDAMYWYRQDPGQGLRLIYYSQIVNDFQKGDIAEGYSVSREKKESFPLTVTSAQKNPTAFYLCASSPQGYNEQFFGPGTRLTVL.

The chain recombines TRBV11-3 with TRBJ1-4, with a weak D call TRBD1 (6 bases). From germline, CDR1 is SGHNT and CDR2 YENEEA. The V end was cut by 5 bases, the J end by 8 bases, with 9 bases between. The length of the CDR3 is 12 residues. CDR3 sequence (DNA): TGTGCCAGCAGCCTCAGGGGAGAAAAACTGTTTTTT. This sequence encodes CASSLRGEKLFF.

The chain joins TRBV21-1 to TRBJ1-3. TRBV21-1 is recorded as a pseudogene. The CDR3 length is 14 residues. This chain's CDR3 is CASIYRTAGNTIYF. In DNA form, the CDR3 reads TGTGCCAGCATTTACCGGACCGCTGGAAACACCATATATTTT.

The chain links TRBV29-1 to TRBJ1-2; 11 nucleotides align to TRBD1. V gave up 2 bases and J gave up 8 bases; unmatched junction bases: 10. CDR1 is SQVTM and CDR2 is ANQGSEA in the germline V gene. The CDR3 sequence is 15 residues long. CDR3 region: CSVEFPDRGRWGYTF. CDR3 nucleotides: TGCAGCGTTGAATTCCCGGACAGGGGGCGGTGGGGCTACACCTTC.

This chain links TRBV11-2 with TRBJ2-1; D uncertain. Germline V gene lookup returns CDR1 SGHAT and CDR2 FQNNGV. V lost 7 bases to trimming and J lost 4 bases, with 20 bases between them. The CDR3 is 16 residues long. The CDR3 nucleotides are TGTGCCAGCAAAACTGGCCCACTCTCGGAGTACAATGAGCAGTTCTTC. Encoded protein: CASKTGPLSEYNEQFF. The full variable domain, its missing parts supplied by reference TRBV11-2 and TRBJ2-1, is EAGVAQSPRYKIIEKRQSVAFWCNPISGHATLYWYQQILGQGPKLLIQFQNNGVVDDSQLPKDRFSAERLKGVDSTLKIQPAKLEDSAVYLCASKTGPLSEYNEQFFGPGTRLTVL.

The chain has TRBV9 and TRBJ2-3, with 11 positions matching TRBD1. The germline V gene encodes CDR1 SGDLS and CDR2 YYNGEE. The CDR3 is 15 residues long. Germline trimming cut 0 bases from V and 7 bases from J; bases unmatched to any gene: 4. CDR3 in DNA: TGTGCCAGCAGCGTAGAGGGACAGGGGGAAAATACGCAGTATTTT. Its translation: CASSVEGQGENTQYF.

This clone has just one count. The chain carries TRBV29-1 and TRBJ2-5, with TRBD1 matching over 9 bases. Germline V gene sequence: CDR1 SQVTM, CDR2 ANQGSEA. Trimming at V came to 5 bases and at J to 3 bases, leaving 10 bases not matched to a gene. The CDR3 spans 15 residues. CDR3 bases: TGCAGCGTTCTATCCGGGACAGGGACCGAAGAGACCCAGTACTTC. Translating gives CSVLSGTGTEETQYF.

V usage is TRBV4-1 and J usage is TRBJ2-5; D remains unclear. Germline CDR1 is MGHRA and CDR2 is YSYEKL. V lost 0 bases to trimming and J lost 2 bases, with 10 bases between them. The length of the CDR3 is 15 residues. As DNA, the CDR3 is TGCGCCAGCAGCCAAGATTGGTCTACTCAAGAGACCCAGTACTTC. Translating it yields CASSQDWSTQETQYF.

V gene TRBV13 combines with J gene TRBJ1-1; no clear D gene. Between the trimmed V and J ends, which lost 5 bases and 1 base, there was a span of 11 bases. The CDR3 spans 14 residues. Germline V gene data show CDR1 as PRHDT and CDR2 as FYEKMQ (reference sequence). The CDR3 DNA sequence: TGTGCCAGCAGCAGCAGGACGGAGAACACTGAAGCTTTCTTT. This translates into CASSSRTENTEAFF.